The entry that follows covers one T cell receptor (beta chain) sequence. The entry originates in a study of ipilimumab plus nivolumab after autologous stem cell transplantation. The wider study: Median doses per patient: four or five ipilimumab, 8 or 9 nivolumab.

The CDR3 runs 12 residues. Germline assignment: CDR1 SEHNR and CDR2 FQNEAQ (reference sequence). The V end lost 6 bases, the J end lost 1 base, and 6 bases lay between the germline ends. Clones were sequenced by immunoSEQ multiplex PCR, and TCRdb holds only the in-frame ones, with some missing. In the table there are 15,000 or so clones, approximately 82% of which are singletons. The origin of this receptor is a male donor with diffuse large B-cell lymphoma. Specimen: PBMCs, collected in a trial of ipilimumab plus nivolumab as post-transplant consolidation. This chain uses TRBV7-9 with TRBJ1-1; D unclear. CDR3 bases: TGTGCCAGCAGATCGGGGAACACTGAAGCTTTCTTT. This sequence encodes CASRSGNTEAFF. The whole variable domain, remainder taken from reference TRBV7-9 and TRBJ1-1, is DTGVSQNPRHKITKRGQNVTFRCDPISEHNRLYWYRQTLGQGPEFLTYFQNEAQLEKSRLLSDRFSAERPKGSFSTLEIQRTEQGDSAMYLCASRSGNTEAFFGQGTRLTVV.